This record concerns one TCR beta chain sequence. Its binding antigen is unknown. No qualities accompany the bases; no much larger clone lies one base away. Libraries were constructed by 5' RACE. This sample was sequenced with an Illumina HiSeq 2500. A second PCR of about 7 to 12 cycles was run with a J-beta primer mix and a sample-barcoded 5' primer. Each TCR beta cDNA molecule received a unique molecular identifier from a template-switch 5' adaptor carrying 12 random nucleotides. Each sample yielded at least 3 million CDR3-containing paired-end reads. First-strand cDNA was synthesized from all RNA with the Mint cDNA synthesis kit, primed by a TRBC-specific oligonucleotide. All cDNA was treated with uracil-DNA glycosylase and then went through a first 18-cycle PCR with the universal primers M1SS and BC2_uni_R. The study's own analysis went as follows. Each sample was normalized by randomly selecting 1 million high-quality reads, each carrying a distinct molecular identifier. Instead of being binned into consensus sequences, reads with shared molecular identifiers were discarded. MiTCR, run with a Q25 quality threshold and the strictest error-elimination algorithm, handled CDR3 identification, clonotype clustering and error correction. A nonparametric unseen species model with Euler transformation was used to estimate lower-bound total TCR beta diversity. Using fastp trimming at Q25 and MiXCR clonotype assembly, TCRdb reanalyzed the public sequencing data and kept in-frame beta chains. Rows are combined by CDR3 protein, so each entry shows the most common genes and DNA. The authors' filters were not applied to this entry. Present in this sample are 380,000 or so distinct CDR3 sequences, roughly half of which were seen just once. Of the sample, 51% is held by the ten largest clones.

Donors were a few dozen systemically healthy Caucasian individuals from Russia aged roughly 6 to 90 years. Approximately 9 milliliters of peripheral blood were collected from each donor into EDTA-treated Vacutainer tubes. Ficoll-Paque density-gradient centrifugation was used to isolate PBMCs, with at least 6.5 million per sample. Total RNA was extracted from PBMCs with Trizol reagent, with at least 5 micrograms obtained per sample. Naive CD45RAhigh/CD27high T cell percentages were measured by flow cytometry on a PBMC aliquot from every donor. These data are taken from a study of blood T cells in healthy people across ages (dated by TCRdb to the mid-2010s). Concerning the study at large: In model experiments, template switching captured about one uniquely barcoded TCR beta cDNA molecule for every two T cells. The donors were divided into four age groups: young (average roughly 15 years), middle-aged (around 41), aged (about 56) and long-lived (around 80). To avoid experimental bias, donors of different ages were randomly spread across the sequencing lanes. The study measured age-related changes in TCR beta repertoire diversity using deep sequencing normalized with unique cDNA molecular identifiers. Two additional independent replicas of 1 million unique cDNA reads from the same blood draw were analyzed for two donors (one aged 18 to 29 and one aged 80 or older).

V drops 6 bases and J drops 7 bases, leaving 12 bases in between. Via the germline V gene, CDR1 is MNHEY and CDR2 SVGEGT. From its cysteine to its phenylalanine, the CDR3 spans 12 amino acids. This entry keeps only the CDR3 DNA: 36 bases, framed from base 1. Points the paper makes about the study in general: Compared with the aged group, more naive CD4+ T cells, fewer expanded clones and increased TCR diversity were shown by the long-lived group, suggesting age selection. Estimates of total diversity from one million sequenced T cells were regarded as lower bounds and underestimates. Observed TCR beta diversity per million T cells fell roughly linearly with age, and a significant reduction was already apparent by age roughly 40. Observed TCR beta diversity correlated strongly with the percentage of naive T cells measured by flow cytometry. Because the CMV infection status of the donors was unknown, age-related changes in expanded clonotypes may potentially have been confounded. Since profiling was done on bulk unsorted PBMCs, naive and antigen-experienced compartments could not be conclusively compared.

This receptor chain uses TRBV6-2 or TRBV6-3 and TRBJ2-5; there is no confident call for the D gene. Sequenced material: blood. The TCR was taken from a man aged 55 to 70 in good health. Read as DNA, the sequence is TGTGCCAGCAGCACATGGTCCAGGACCCAGTACTTC. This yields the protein CASSTWSRTQYF.